This T cell receptor beta chain was sequenced during a study of blood T cell repertoires in COVID-19. Overall study: Samples came from the United States, Italy and Spain, spanning acute and convalescent COVID-19.

Original analysis: For nucleated cells, counts were estimated from reference gene primer amplification. TCRdb keeps only in-frame clones here, not all; method: immunoSEQ multiplex PCR. D and trimming were read from the DNA, whereas the V and J calls and clone size are those reported in that table. The sample holds about 500,000 clones; around 87% are singletons and the top ten take roughly 0.72%. Points on this clone: The same CDR3 arises from other DNA sequences in this sample as well.

Adults between roughly 18 and 95 years of age took part from about two dozen US areas. Clinical history reported by participants formed the basis on which cohorts were assigned. Sequenced sample: PBMCs or T cells enriched from blood (not recorded which). This sequence originates from a woman aged 18-30 years who had recovered from COVID-19.

This CDR3 is CASSGQGGTEAFF. CDR3 bases: TGTGCCAGCAGTGGACAGGGAGGAACTGAAGCTTTCTTT. The V and J genes are TRBV2 and TRBJ1-1; TRBD1 matches at 7 bases. Per the germline V gene, CDR1 is SNHLY and CDR2 is FYNNEI. V dropped 4 bases and J dropped 5; count of bases not matched to a gene: 4. The CDR3 totals 13 residues.